The clone carrying this T cell receptor beta chain was observed many times. The data were taken from a study of cytomegalovirus exposure and HLA in healthy donors. Sequencing was performed with immunoSEQ multiplex PCR; in TCRdb, only in-frame clones are kept and a portion is missing. The sample lists 200,000 or so clones; roughly 84% were seen once. V lost 3 bases to trimming and J lost 3 bases, with 12 bases between them. Germline V gene data show CDR1 as SNHLY and CDR2 as FYNNEI. This CDR3 comprises 14 residues. The gene calls are TRBV2 and TRBJ2-7; D might be TRBD2 (6 bases). The sample taken for sequencing was PBMCs. This TCR came from a man aged 18 to 35 in good health and CMV-seropositive. The CDR3 sequence: CASSDSGFFYEQYF. DNA of the CDR3: TGTGCCAGCAGTGATAGCGGATTTTTCTACGAGCAGTACTTC.